This T cell receptor (beta chain) was sequenced in a study of blood T cell repertoires in COVID-19. Study-wide background: T cells, B-cell-depleted T cells, or PBMCs supplied cDNA or gDNA.

Clones were read by immunoSEQ multiplex PCR, and TCRdb kept only the in-frame ones, dropping some. The sample records some 130,000 clones, over 75% being singletons. The CDR3 consists of 13 residues. The germline V gene has CDR1 SNHLY and CDR2 FYNNEI. The ends were cut back, 5 bases at V and 5 bases at J, with 10 bases in the middle. The chain recombines TRBV2 with TRBJ1-5; no reliable D call. The sample consisted of peripheral blood. The sequence came from a woman aged 55-70 years with acute or convalescent COVID-19. The CDR3 nucleotides read TGTGCCAGCAGTCCTGAGGGATATCAGCCCCAGCATTTT. Its protein is CASSPEGYQPQHF.